This T cell receptor beta chain stems from a study of T cells in Graves' hyperthyroidism and ophthalmopathy. Study background: Peripheral blood sampling occurred at initial diagnosis, before any treatment.

Hyperthyroidism patients were newly diagnosed, had disease duration under 2 months, and were aged 18 to 65 years. It was uncontrolled infection, other autoimmune disease, pregnancy or lactation that excluded patients. This clonotype was picked up many times. The TCR beta CDR3 regions underwent amplification using RNA transcripts as the source. With the HTBI primer set, the TCR CDR3 went through a first round of RT-PCR. TCRdb passed the multiplex PCR reads through MiXCR, listing each CDR3 protein once. This sample has about 510,000 distinct CDR3 sequences, with about 15% found just once. The CDR3 runs to 15 residues. After removal of 1 base from V and 6 bases from J, the junction contained 6 bases not matched to a gene. Germline CDR1 reads SGHRS; CDR2 reads YFSETQ.

Material for sequencing was blood. The V gene is TRBV5-1, the J gene TRBJ2-7, with 11 positions matching TRBD2. This sequence was found in a woman between 40 and 50 years old with Graves' hyperthyroidism. DNA for the CDR3: TGCGCCAGCAGCTTGTCAACTAGCGGGAGTCGCGAGCAGTACTTC. Its protein product is CASSLSTSGSREQYF.